These 32 T cell receptor beta chains originate from one sample sequenced in a study of somatic mutations in cytotoxic T cells in rheumatoid arthritis. Assay used: immunoSEQ multiplex PCR; TCRdb lists only in-frame clones, some missing. Of about 17,000 clones in the sample, over 65% were seen once. Sequencing was performed on CD8+ T cells sorted from blood. These receptors came from an adult with rheumatoid arthritis.

The rearrangement uses TRBV27 and TRBJ1-6, with D maybe TRBD1 (5 bases). V lost 5 bases, J lost 5 bases, and 16 bases lay in between. CDR1 and CDR2 from the germline V gene are MNHEY and SMNVEV (reference sequence). The CDR3 sequence is 16 residues long. CDR3 nucleotides: TGTGCCAGCAGTGCCGAAATGGGGCCGGATAATTCACCCCTCCACTTT. Its protein product is CASSAEMGPDNSPLHF.

In DNA, the CDR3 is TGCGCCAGCAGCCAAGGTTTAGAAAACTATGGCTACACCTTC. Translation gives CASSQGLENYGYTF. The V call is TRBV4-1, the J call TRBJ1-2; D is uncertain. This CDR3 contains 14 residues. Germline V CDR1 and CDR2: MGHRA, YSYEKL. Trimming pared 1 base from V and 2 bases from J, leaving 8 bases between.

The chain uses TRBV6-1 and TRBJ2-5; D is undetermined. Germline V gene data show CDR1 as MNHNS and CDR2 as SASEGT. The CDR3 has 11 amino acids. V was trimmed by 10 bases and J by 5 bases, leaving 11 bases between them. Here the CDR3 DNA reads TGTGCCACCCAATTTCGGGAGACCCAGTACTTC. This translates into CATQFRETQYF.

In DNA, the CDR3 is TGTGCCAGCAGCCAGACAGGGTTTAAAGTCTATGGCTACACCTTC. Translating it yields CASSQTGFKVYGYTF. The rearrangement joins TRBV7-9 to TRBJ1-2, with TRBD1 matching over 7 bases. The germline CDR1 and CDR2 sequences are SEHNR and FQNEAQ (reference sequence). This CDR3 contains 15 residues. With 5 bases clipped from V and 4 bases from J, the junction kept 10 bases outside the gene matches.

The chain carries TRBV6-4 and TRBJ1-1; 9 positions agree with TRBD1. Trimming removed 5 bases from V and 0 bases from J; junction bases left unmatched: 4. The CDR3 loop spans 15 amino acids. Germline CDR1 MRHNA, CDR2 SNTAGT. The DNA for the CDR3 is TGTGCCAGCAGTAGGACAGGGGAGATGAACACTGAAGCTTTCTTT. Translating gives CASSRTGEMNTEAFF.

The chain has TRBV5-6 and TRBJ1-1; perhaps TRBD1 as D (5 bases). V gave up 4 bases and J gave up 0 bases, with 7 bases separating them. There are 13 residues in the CDR3. Germline V gene sequence: CDR1 SGHDT, CDR2 YYEEEE. The CDR3 protein is CASSRGMNTEAFF. The CDR3 region has the DNA TGTGCCAGCAGCAGGGGAATGAACACTGAAGCTTTCTTT.

J is TRBJ2-5 and V is TRBV18, with 11 bases matching TRBD2. After removal of 6 bases from V and 4 bases from J, the junction contained 10 bases not matched to a gene. Germline CDR1 is KGHSH and CDR2 is LQKENI. CDR3 size: 16 residues. CDR3 in DNA: TGTGCCAGCTCCCTTACTAGCGGGGGCCGCCCAGAGACCCAGTACTTC. Amino acids: CASSLTSGGRPETQYF.

The chain carries TRBV14 and TRBJ1-4; unclear D gene. The CDR3 is made up of 17 amino acids. Trimming took 2 bases from V and 0 from J, leaving 13 bases between them. Germline CDR1 and CDR2: SGHDN and FVKESK. CDR3 in DNA: TGTGCCAGCAGCCAATCTGTGCTGGGGACAACTAATGAAAAACTGTTTTTT. It is translated as CASSQSVLGTTNEKLFF.

This clone showed up just once. The gene calls are TRBV11-3 and TRBJ2-1, with 7 positions matching TRBD1. Germline loops: CDR1 SGHNT, CDR2 YENEEA. The V and J ends lost 1 base and 2 bases, in that order; junction bases with no gene match: 11. The CDR3 runs 18 residues. The CDR3 spells CASSLGPLSGGPYNEQFF. CDR3 nucleotide sequence: TGTGCCAGCAGCTTAGGACCTCTTTCAGGGGGACCCTACAATGAGCAGTTCTTC.

Sample share makes this clone medium-sized. The V and J genes are TRBV5-1 and TRBJ2-1; a possible D gene is TRBD1 (6 bases). The CDR3 extends over 15 amino acids. Deletions cut 0 bases from V and 6 bases from J, with 13 bases between. Germline values: CDR1 SGHRS, CDR2 YFSETQ. The CDR3 coding sequence is TGCGCCAGCAGCTTGGACGGCAGGGGAGCCAATGAGCAGTTCTTC. This translates into CASSLDGRGANEQFF.

By share, this clone counts as medium-sized. The chain employs TRBV19 and TRBJ2-7; a weak D match, TRBD1 (6 bases). V shed 6 bases and J shed 6 bases, with 24 bases lying between them. Germline V gives CDR1 LNHDA, CDR2 SQIVND (reference sequence). CDR3 length: 16 amino acids. The CDR3 spells CASSTYFGTLAREQYF. CDR3 bases: TGTGCCAGTAGCACGTACTTCGGGACACTGGCTCGCGAGCAGTACTTC.

The V and J genes are TRBV18 and TRBJ2-1; possible D gene TRBD1, 5 bases. The CDR3 is made up of 17 amino acids. CDR1 is KGHSH, CDR2 LQKENI, per germline. The germline V and J ends were trimmed by 3 bases and 4 bases, with 19 bases remaining between them. In DNA, the CDR3 is TGTGCCAGCTCACCGGAACACGAGACAGATATTTACAATGAGCAGTTCTTC. Translated, it gives CASSPEHETDIYNEQFF.

The V and J genes are TRBV15 and TRBJ2-7; D unclear. The CDR3 has 18 residues. Trimming took off 1 base at V and 3 bases at J, with 22 bases between the two ends. CDR1 is LNHNV and CDR2 is YYDKDF in the germline V gene (reference sequence). This CDR3 reads CATSRADLQYRIGYEQYF. The CDR3 DNA is TGTGCCACCAGCAGAGCTGACTTACAGTATAGAATTGGCTACGAGCAGTACTTC.

This chain joins TRBV30 and TRBJ1-2, with D unclear. The CDR3 extends over 11 amino acids. V was clipped by 7 bases and J by 8 bases, with 14 bases between them. The germline CDR1 and CDR2 sequences are GTSNPN and SVGIG (reference sequence). This CDR3 reads CASTPLSGYTF. Here the CDR3 DNA reads TGTGCCTCCACCCCCCTCTCGGGCTACACCTTC.

The V call is TRBV11-2, the J call TRBJ1-1; D ambiguous. V was pared by 4 bases and J by 3 bases, with 3 bases between. Germline V CDR1 and CDR2: SGHAT, FQNNGV. This CDR3 contains 11 residues. CDR3 sequence: CASSSHTEAFF. CDR3 in DNA: TGTGCCAGCAGCTCCCACACTGAAGCTTTCTTT. The whole variable domain, remainder taken from reference TRBV11-2 and TRBJ1-1, is EAGVAQSPRYKIIEKRQSVAFWCNPISGHATLYWYQQILGQGPKLLIQFQNNGVVDDSQLPKDRFSAERLKGVDSTLKIQPAKLEDSAVYLCASSSHTEAFFGQGTRLTVV.

The genes are TRBV5-1 and TRBJ1-2, with a possible D match to TRBD1 (6 bases). Trimming shortened V by 0 bases and J by 4 bases, and 16 bases separated the two germline ends. Germline V gene data show CDR1 as SGHRS and CDR2 as YFSETQ. This CDR3 is built from 16 residues. The CDR3 here is CASSLAPDREFYGYTF. The DNA of the CDR3 is TGCGCCAGCAGCTTGGCTCCGGACAGAGAATTCTATGGCTACACCTTC.

This sequence joins TRBV7-9 and TRBJ2-3, with D perhaps TRBD2 (6 bases). The germline CDR1 and CDR2 sequences are SEHNR and FQNEAQ (reference sequence). This CDR3 is built from 15 residues. Trimming stripped 5 bases from V and 0 bases from J, with 12 bases between. In DNA, the CDR3 is TGTGCCAGCAGCCCAGAAGGAGGGAGCACAGATACGCAGTATTTT. Translating gives CASSPEGGSTDTQYF.

The chain couples TRBV9 to TRBJ1-2; no clear D gene. Per the germline V gene, CDR1 is SGDLS and CDR2 is YYNGEE. The ends were cut back, 0 bases at V and 1 base at J, with 4 bases in the middle. This CDR3 contains 13 residues. The CDR3 loop reads CASSVVSNYGYTF. DNA of the CDR3: TGTGCCAGCAGCGTAGTCAGTAACTATGGCTACACCTTC.

This clone was detected a few times. This chain connects TRBV5-1 to TRBJ2-7; D not resolved. The CDR3 spans 13 residues. Trimming left V 5 bases short and J 3 bases short, with 12 bases between. Germline CDR1 and CDR2: SGHRS and YFSETQ. CDR3 nucleotides: TGCGCCAGCAGTTGGGGTTACGGCTACGAGCAGTACTTC. Translation gives CASSWGYGYEQYF.

The rearrangement uses TRBV5-6 and TRBJ2-7, with D perhaps TRBD1 (5 bases). The V gene's germline CDR1 is SGHDT and CDR2 YYEEEE. V lost 2 bases to trimming and J lost 1 base, with 10 bases between them. The CDR3 has 14 amino acids. The CDR3 loop reads CASSLGARSYEQYF. DNA of the CDR3: TGTGCCAGCAGCTTAGGGGCAAGGTCCTACGAGCAGTACTTC.

The CDR3 reads CASSRGRGSTEAFF. CDR3 in DNA: TGTGCCAGCAGTCGAGGCCGGGGGTCGACTGAAGCTTTCTTT. The chain links TRBV9 to TRBJ1-1, with D possibly TRBD1 on 5 matching bases. The CDR3 covers 14 residues. Between the trimmed V and J ends, which lost 5 bases and 5 bases, there was a span of 16 bases. The V gene's germline CDR1 is SGDLS and CDR2 YYNGEE.

This chain connects TRBV7-6 to TRBJ2-7, with unresolved D. This CDR3 has 13 residues. Germline CDR1 and CDR2: SGHVS and FNYEAQ. V dropped 5 bases and J dropped 6 bases, with 14 bases sitting between them. In DNA form, the CDR3 reads TGTGCCAGCAGCCCCGAAGCGCCGGGCGAGCAGTACTTC. Its protein is CASSPEAPGEQYF.

V gene TRBV27 combines with J gene TRBJ2-2; 9 bases match TRBD1. This CDR3 region has 14 residues. Germline V gene lookup returns CDR1 MNHEY and CDR2 SMNVEV (reference sequence). V lost 6 bases, J lost 4 bases, and 3 bases stayed unmatched. The CDR3 loop is CASSDRGSTGELFF. CDR3 nucleotide sequence: TGTGCCAGCAGCGACAGGGGGAGCACCGGGGAGCTGTTTTTT.

This clone was picked up a small number of times. The V call is TRBV11-2, the J call TRBJ1-6, with TRBD1 identical over 9 bases. The length of the CDR3 is 15 residues. The germline gives CDR1 SGHAT, CDR2 FQNNGV. The junction had 6 bases not matched to a gene; V was cut back by 7 bases and J by 5 bases. The CDR3 reads CASIGQGRNNSPLHF. As DNA, the CDR3 is TGTGCCAGCATTGGACAGGGGAGGAATAATTCACCCCTCCACTTT.

This clone was picked up a small number of times. The chain employs TRBV4-1 and TRBJ2-7; D is unclear. CDR1 is MGHRA, CDR2 YSYEKL, per germline. There are 13 residues in the CDR3. Between the trimmed V and J ends, which lost 1 base and 7 bases, there was a span of 11 bases. The CDR3 is CASSQVYLLEQYF. The CDR3 nucleotides are TGCGCCAGCAGCCAAGTATATTTGTTGGAGCAGTACTTC.

This clone appeared a few times. The V call is TRBV7-9, the J call TRBJ2-7; the D gene is possibly TRBD2 (5 bases). The germline V and J ends were trimmed by 8 bases and 6 bases, with 8 bases remaining between them. Germline values: CDR1 SEHNR, CDR2 FQNEAQ (reference sequence). This CDR3 comprises 10 residues. This CDR3 is CASGRGEQYF. CDR3 nucleotides: TGTGCCAGCGGACGGGGCGAGCAGTACTTC.

The V gene is TRBV13, the J gene TRBJ1-2; D possibly corresponds to TRBD1 (6 bases). The CDR3 contains 15 residues. V lost 5 bases and J lost 4, with 17 bases in between. The germline V gene has CDR1 PRHDT and CDR2 FYEKMQ (reference sequence). CDR3 sequence: CASSPTGRWSYGYTF. Written as DNA, the CDR3 is TGTGCCAGCAGCCCCACAGGGCGATGGAGCTATGGCTACACCTTC.

The rearrangement joins TRBV7-6 to TRBJ2-7; D unresolved. Trimming cost V 2 bases and J 3 bases, with 14 bases left between them. The CDR3 has 15 amino acids. CDR1 and CDR2 (germline): SGHVS, FNYEAQ. Here the CDR3 DNA reads TGTGCCAGCAGCTTAATGCCCAGTGAAGTCTACGAGCAGTACTTC. This gives the protein CASSLMPSEVYEQYF.

V is TRBV9 and J is TRBJ2-7; D is uncertain. The V gene's germline CDR1 is SGDLS and CDR2 YYNGEE. The CDR3 totals 14 residues. Deletions cut 0 bases from V and 2 bases from J, with 9 bases between. The CDR3: CASSVDGLPYEQYF. The CDR3 coding sequence is TGTGCCAGCAGCGTAGACGGGCTCCCCTACGAGCAGTACTTC.

This chain uses TRBV7-8 with TRBJ2-7, with D maybe TRBD2 (6 bases). The CDR3 loop spans 14 amino acids. CDR1 SGHVS and CDR2 FQNEAQ come from the germline V gene. The V and J ends lost 5 bases and 3 bases respectively, with 14 bases between them. This CDR3 is CASSPPGGDYEQYF. The CDR3 nucleotides are TGTGCCAGCAGCCCCCCCGGAGGGGACTACGAGCAGTACTTC.

This chain uses TRBV27 with TRBJ2-2, with TRBD2 identical over 11 bases. The CDR3 covers 18 residues. The junction had 14 bases not matched to a gene; V was cut back by 3 bases and J by 8 bases. Germline CDR1 reads MNHEY; CDR2 reads SMNVEV (reference sequence). CDR3 sequence: CASSLASSGGPQVGELFF. The CDR3 region has the DNA TGTGCCAGCAGTTTGGCGTCTAGCGGGGGGCCTCAAGTGGGGGAGCTGTTTTTT.

The chain couples TRBV23-1 to TRBJ2-5; 9 nucleotides agree with TRBD1. TRBV23-1 is an open reading frame whose function is uncertain. This CDR3 region has 14 residues. The junction had 4 bases not matched to a gene; V was cut back by 4 bases and J by 4 bases. The CDR3, as DNA: TGCGCCAGCAGTCTACAGGGGGCGAGAGAGACCCAGTACTTC. Translating it yields CASSLQGARETQYF.